This is a list of T cell receptor beta chains from one sample in a study of cytomegalovirus exposure and HLA in healthy donors. Libraries were prepared by immunoSEQ multiplex PCR; TCRdb keeps only in-frame clonotypes and omits some of them. This repertoire shows 76,000 or so clones, 85% to 95% found once; its top ten account for roughly 2%. Sequences were obtained from PBMCs. The receptors derive from a woman between 18 and 29 years old in good health and CMV-seronegative. The conserved cysteine and the conserved F or W are not part of the CDR3 here. The order of the fields is J gene, D gene, clone size, V gene, CDR3 protein. The D gene is left open where the match is weak. Some rows have no size entry. The others give once, few or many, or a class for an expanded clone.

J: TRBJ1-4; D: -; size: -; V: TRBV7-6; CDR3: ASSLMQGTNEKLF
J: TRBJ1-3; D: TRBD1; size: -; V: TRBV6-1; CDR3: ASSARDREPGNTIY
J: TRBJ1-1; D: -; size: -; V: TRBV11-2; CDR3: ASSPHPRGWAQYTEAF
J: TRBJ2-3; D: -; size: -; V: TRBV27; CDR3: ASSFSDSRSDTQY
J: TRBJ1-3; D: TRBD1; size: -; V: TRBV2; CDR3: ASSKGQGSLTSGNTIY
J: TRBJ2-7; D: TRBD1; size: -; V: TRBV7-3; CDR3: ASSLAGGQGSRYEQY
J: TRBJ2-1; D: -; size: -; V: TRBV7-9; CDR3: ASSSGGNEQF
J: TRBJ1-5; D: -; size: -; V: TRBV7-6; CDR3: ASSLDGGTQH
J: TRBJ2-2; D: TRBD2; size: -; V: TRBV4-1; CDR3: ASSQDLGSGSLRGTGELF
J: TRBJ1-5; D: TRBD1; size: once; V: TRBV4-1; CDR3: ASSQGGQGEQPQH
J: TRBJ1-3; D: -; size: -; V: TRBV30; CDR3: AWTPGSGNTIY
J: TRBJ2-5; D: TRBD2; size: -; V: TRBV5-1; CDR3: ASSWRTSLGETQY
J: TRBJ1-1; D: -; size: -; V: TRBV10-3; CDR3: ATRGEVNTEAF
J: TRBJ1-6; D: -; size: -; V: TRBV7-9; CDR3: ASSRGFGPLH
J: TRBJ1-4; D: TRBD1; size: -; V: TRBV15; CDR3: ATSSGDRVPEKLF
J: TRBJ1-6; D: -; size: -; V: TRBV2; CDR3: ASSLPGHGAFRYNSPLH
J: TRBJ2-2; D: -; size: -; V: TRBV5-1; CDR3: ASSLGGAGFSITGELF
J: TRBJ1-2; D: -; size: -; V: TRBV10-2; CDR3: ASSESDARRRANYGYT
J: TRBJ1-1; D: -; size: -; V: TRBV5-6; CDR3: ASSWGGTEAF
J: TRBJ2-3; D: -; size: once; V: TRBV7-2; CDR3: ASSLIRSTDTQY
J: TRBJ2-2; D: -; size: -; V: TRBV19; CDR3: ASSIVGTGELF
J: TRBJ1-3; D: -; size: -; V: TRBV5-1; CDR3: ASSLGGPGNTIY
J: TRBJ1-4; D: -; size: -; V: TRBV4-1; CDR3: ASSQQRSATNEKLF
J: TRBJ1-3; D: -; size: -; V: TRBV4-2; CDR3: ASSQIDGSGNTIY
J: TRBJ2-1; D: -; size: -; V: TRBV7-6; CDR3: ASSLVPGAYNEQF
J: TRBJ2-7; D: TRBD2; size: -; V: TRBV28; CDR3: ASSRLSGSASYEQY
J: TRBJ1-1; D: -; size: -; V: TRBV29-1; CDR3: SVANTEAF
J: TRBJ1-1; D: TRBD1; size: -; V: TRBV19; CDR3: ASKGDRAIRMNTEAF
J: TRBJ1-4; D: TRBD1; size: -; V: TRBV29-1; CDR3: SVESTGGNEKLF
J: TRBJ2-2; D: -; size: -; V: TRBV9; CDR3: ASSLNTGELF
J: TRBJ2-7; D: TRBD2; size: -; V: TRBV27; CDR3: ASSLRRTSGNYEQY
J: TRBJ2-7; D: -; size: -; V: TRBV5-6; CDR3: ASSWTDPRYEQY
J: TRBJ2-2; D: TRBD2; size: -; V: TRBV6-4; CDR3: ASSDSPGGSDTGELF
J: TRBJ2-7; D: TRBD2; size: once; V: TRBV27; CDR3: ASSLGTSGVGYEQY
J: TRBJ1-6; D: -; size: -; V: TRBV28; CDR3: ASSFRVENSPLH
J: TRBJ2-7; D: TRBD2; size: -; V: TRBV11-2; CDR3: ASSLASGAYEQY
J: TRBJ1-1; D: -; size: -; V: TRBV4-3; CDR3: ASSHQGSEAF
J: TRBJ1-5; D: -; size: -; V: TRBV2; CDR3: ASSSSNSNQPQH
J: TRBJ1-1; D: -; size: -; V: TRBV21-1; CDR3: ASSNLFEAF
J: TRBJ1-2; D: TRBD1; size: once; V: TRBV7-9; CDR3: ASIGTGFYYGYT
J: TRBJ1-6; D: TRBD1; size: -; V: TRBV9; CDR3: ASSPGQVSSPLH
J: TRBJ2-6; D: -; size: -; V: TRBV19; CDR3: ASSRRLVDGGANVLT
J: TRBJ1-1; D: TRBD1; size: -; V: TRBV4-1; CDR3: ASSQDGGTGATEAF
J: TRBJ2-1; D: TRBD1; size: -; V: TRBV5-4; CDR3: ASSLGQGNRYNEQF
J: TRBJ2-5; D: TRBD1; size: -; V: TRBV6-1; CDR3: ASRWTGQETQY